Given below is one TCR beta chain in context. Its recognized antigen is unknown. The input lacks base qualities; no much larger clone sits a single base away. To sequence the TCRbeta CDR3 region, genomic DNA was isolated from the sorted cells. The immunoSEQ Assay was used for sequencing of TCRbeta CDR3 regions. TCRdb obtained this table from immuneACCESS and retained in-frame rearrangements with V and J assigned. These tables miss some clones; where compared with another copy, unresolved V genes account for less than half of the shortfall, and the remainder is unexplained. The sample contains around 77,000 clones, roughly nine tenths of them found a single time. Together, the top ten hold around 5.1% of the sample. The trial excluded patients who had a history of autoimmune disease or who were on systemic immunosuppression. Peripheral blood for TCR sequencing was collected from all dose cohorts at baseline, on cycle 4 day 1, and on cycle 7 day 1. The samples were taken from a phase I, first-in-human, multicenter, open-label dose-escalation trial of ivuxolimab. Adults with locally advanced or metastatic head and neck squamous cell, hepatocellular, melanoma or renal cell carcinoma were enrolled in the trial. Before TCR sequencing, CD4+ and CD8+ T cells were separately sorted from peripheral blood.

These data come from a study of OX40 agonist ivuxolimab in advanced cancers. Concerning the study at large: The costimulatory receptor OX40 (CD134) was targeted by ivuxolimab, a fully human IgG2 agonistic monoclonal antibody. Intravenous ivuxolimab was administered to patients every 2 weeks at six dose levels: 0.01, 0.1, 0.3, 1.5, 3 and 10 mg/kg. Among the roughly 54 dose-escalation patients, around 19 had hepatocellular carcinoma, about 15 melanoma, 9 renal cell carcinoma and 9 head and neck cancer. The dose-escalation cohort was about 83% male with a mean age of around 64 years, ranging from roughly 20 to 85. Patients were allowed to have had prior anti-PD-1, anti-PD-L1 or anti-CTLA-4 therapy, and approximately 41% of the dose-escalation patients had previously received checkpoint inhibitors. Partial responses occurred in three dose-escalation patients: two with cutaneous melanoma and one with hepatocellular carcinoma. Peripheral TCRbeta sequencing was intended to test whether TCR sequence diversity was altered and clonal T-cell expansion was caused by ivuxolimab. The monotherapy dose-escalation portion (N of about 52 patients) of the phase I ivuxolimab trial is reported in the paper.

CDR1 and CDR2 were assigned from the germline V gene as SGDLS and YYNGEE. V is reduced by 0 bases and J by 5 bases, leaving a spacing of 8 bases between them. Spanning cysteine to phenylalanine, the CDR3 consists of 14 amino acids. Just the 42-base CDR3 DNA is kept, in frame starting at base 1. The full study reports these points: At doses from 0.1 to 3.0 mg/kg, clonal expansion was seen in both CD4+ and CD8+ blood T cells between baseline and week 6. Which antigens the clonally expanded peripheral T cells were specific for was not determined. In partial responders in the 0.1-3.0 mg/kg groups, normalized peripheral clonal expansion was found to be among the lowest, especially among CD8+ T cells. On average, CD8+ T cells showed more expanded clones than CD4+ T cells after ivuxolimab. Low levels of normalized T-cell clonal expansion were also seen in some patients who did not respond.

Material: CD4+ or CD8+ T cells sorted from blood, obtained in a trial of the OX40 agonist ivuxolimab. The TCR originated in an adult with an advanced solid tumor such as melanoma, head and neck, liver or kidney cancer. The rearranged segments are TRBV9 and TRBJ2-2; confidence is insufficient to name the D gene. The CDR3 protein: CASSVEAATGELFF. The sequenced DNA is TGTGCCAGCAGCGTAGAGGCGGCAACCGGGGAGCTGTTTTTT.